These 2 T cell receptor beta chains were sequenced from one sample in a study of cytomegalovirus exposure and HLA in healthy donors. Primers for the PCR totalled 60 Vbeta and 13 Jbeta. Repertoires were generated with immunoSEQ multiplex PCR, while TCRdb's copy carries only in-frame clones and drops some. The sample holds 120,000 or so clones; 80% are singletons and the top ten take 8% to 9%. The sample comprised PBMCs. The source of these receptors is a female donor in good health and CMV-seropositive.

The rearrangement links TRBV7-2 to TRBJ2-3; D may be TRBD2 (7 bases). Trimming left V 5 bases short and J 4 bases short, with 19 bases between. The V gene's germline CDR1 is SGHTA and CDR2 FQGNSA. The CDR3 has 16 amino acids. The CDR3 region has the DNA TGTGCCAGCAGCCTCCTGGGGGGGGCGCCGGCAGATACGCAGTATTTT. Translation gives CASSLLGGAPADTQYF.

This chain uses TRBV19 with TRBJ2-7; TRBD1 aligns across 7 bases. V was pared by 2 bases and J by 3 bases, with 10 bases of the junction left unmatched. Per germline, CDR1 LNHDA and CDR2 SQIVND (reference sequence). CDR3 size: 16 residues. The CDR3 reads CASSISQGDSNYEQYF. The CDR3 coding sequence is TGTGCCAGTAGTATAAGTCAAGGGGACAGTAACTACGAGCAGTACTTC. Together with reference TRBV19 and TRBJ2-7, the CDR3 gives the full variable domain: DGGITQSPKYLFRKEGQNVTLSCEQNLNHDAMYWYRQDPGQGLRLIYYSQIVNDFQKGDIAEGYSVSREKKESFPLTVTSAQKNPTAFYLCASSISQGDSNYEQYFGPGTRLTVT.